This TCR beta chain is drawn from a study of blood T cells in healthy people across ages. The CDR3 totals 15 residues. Trimming took 7 bases from V and 0 from J, leaving 13 bases between them. The germline CDR1 and CDR2 sequences are MNHEY and SVGEGT. Then a second PCR, running about 6 to 12 cycles, was carried out with a sample-barcoded 5' primer and a J-beta primer mix. Each CDR3 protein is one row after TCRdb ran MiXCR on the 5' RACE reads. The profile shows over 1.5 million distinct CDR3 sequences, roughly 50% of them singletons. The TCR sequence derives from a middle-aged woman in good health. The source material was blood. This chain joins TRBV6-2 or TRBV6-3 and TRBJ2-1, with no clear D. The CDR3 is CASIISGSSYNEQFF. CDR3 in DNA: TGTGCCAGCATCATAAGTGGTAGCTCCTACAATGAGCAGTTCTTC.